These 18 T cell receptor beta chains were sequenced from one sample in a study of response to subunit inactivated influenza vaccine. TCRdb redid the calling of the RT-PCR reads with MiXCR, one entry per CDR3 protein. The sample includes roughly 780,000 distinct CDR3 sequences, about 18% seen only once; the top ten take approximately 11%. Sequenced here: PBMCs from blood, sampled about 5 days after vaccination. The receptor set was obtained from a man aged 45-60 years who received an inactivated influenza vaccine.

V is TRBV20-1 and J is TRBJ2-3; 9 nucleotides line up with TRBD2. The germline V gene encodes CDR1 DFQATT and CDR2 SNEGSKA (reference sequence). CDR3 size: 16 residues. V trimming: 1 base; J trimming: 8 bases; junction bases outside the gene matches: 13. The CDR3 reads CSARGSSAGGIGTQYF. CDR3 nucleotides: TGCAGTGCTAGAGGCTCTTCAGCGGGAGGAATTGGTACGCAGTATTTT.

This clonotype was counted between two and nine times. This chain connects TRBV20-1 to TRBJ2-5, with TRBD2 matching 9 bases. The junction had 21 bases not matched to a gene; V was cut back by 2 bases and J by 2 bases. CDR3 length: 20 residues. Germline V gene sequence: CDR1 DFQATT, CDR2 SNEGSKA (reference sequence). DNA of the CDR3: TGCAGTGCTAGACCTACGGGGTACGTACAGCGACTAGCGGAACAAGAGACCCAGTACTTC. Amino acids: CSARPTGYVQRLAEQETQYF.

The chain couples TRBV20-1 to TRBJ2-3; 8 bases line up with TRBD1. J lost 5 bases, V lost 2 bases, and 9 bases had no gene match. This CDR3 has 15 residues. Germline CDR1 DFQATT, CDR2 SNEGSKA (reference sequence). CDR3 in amino acids: CSARNGQGDRDTQYF. In DNA, the CDR3 is TGCAGTGCTAGAAATGGACAGGGCGACCGAGATACGCAGTATTTT.

The chain uses TRBV20-1 and TRBJ2-5; 8 positions match TRBD2. CDR1 and CDR2 from the germline V gene are DFQATT and SNEGSKA (reference sequence). With V trimmed by 3 bases and J by 6 bases, 9 bases remained unmatched. The CDR3 is 14 residues long. For the CDR3, the DNA is TGCAGTGCTAGCCCGCCAGCGGGGGCTAAGACCCAGTACTTC. The encoded protein is CSASPPAGAKTQYF.

At least ten counts were recorded for this clonotype. The V and J genes are TRBV20-1 and TRBJ2-7, with D possibly matching TRBD1 (5 bases). CDR3 length: 15 amino acids. V lost 2 bases to trimming and J lost 4 bases, with 18 bases between them. The germline gives CDR1 DFQATT, CDR2 SNEGSKA (reference sequence). The CDR3 reads CSARPPKTPGYEQYF. CDR3 nucleotides: TGCAGTGCTAGACCCCCGAAGACGCCAGGGTACGAGCAGTACTTC.

There are a few counts of this clonotype. The chain recombines TRBV10-3 with TRBJ1-5, with 7 bases that match TRBD1. The CDR3 totals 15 residues. Unmatched junction bases numbered 5, after V lost 3 bases and J lost 3 bases. Germline V lookup: CDR1 ENHRY, CDR2 SYGVKD. CDR3 sequence reads: CAISDRDRANQPQHF. The CDR3, as DNA: TGTGCCATCAGTGATAGAGACAGGGCCAATCAGCCCCAGCATTTT.

This clonotype occurred many times. The gene calls are TRBV12-3 or TRBV12-4 and TRBJ1-1; 11 bases are shared with TRBD1. Trimming took 6 bases from V and 5 from J; bases not matched to a gene: 5. There are 14 residues in the CDR3. Here the CDR3 DNA reads TGTGCCAGCAGCCACGGACAGGGGGCAACTGAAGCTTTCTTT. Residues: CASSHGQGATEAFF.

This clonotype was recorded many times. This rearrangement joins TRBV29-1 to TRBJ2-1; a weak D match, TRBD1 (6 bases). CDR1 is SQVTM, CDR2 ANQGSEA, per germline. The V end was cut by 6 bases, the J end by 9 bases, with 18 bases between. This CDR3 comprises 13 residues. The CDR3 DNA reads TGCAGCGTGAGGGACACCCGGGCTAGTGAGCAGTTCTTC. It translates to CSVRDTRASEQFF.

This clonotype was counted many times. The chain is built from TRBV5-1 and TRBJ1-1; the D gene is possibly TRBD1 (5 bases). V was trimmed by 4 bases and J by 6 bases, leaving 10 bases between them. The CDR3 runs 12 residues. Germline values: CDR1 SGHRS, CDR2 YFSETQ. The CDR3: CASSPGHPEAFF. The CDR3 DNA sequence: TGCGCCAGCAGCCCAGGGCACCCTGAAGCTTTCTTT.

This clonotype was seen a few times. The chain has TRBV13 and TRBJ1-5; no definite D call. V was clipped by 0 bases and J by 5 bases, with 8 bases between them. The CDR3 has 14 amino acids. Germline CDR1 is PRHDT and CDR2 is FYEKMQ (reference sequence). This chain's CDR3 is CASSLGLDYQPQHF. In nucleotides, the CDR3 is TGTGCCAGCAGCTTAGGCCTTGATTATCAGCCCCAGCATTTT.

J is TRBJ2-5 and V is TRBV6-5; D perhaps matches TRBD2 (6 bases). The CDR3 totals 14 residues. The germline V gene has CDR1 MNHEY and CDR2 SVGAGI. V was trimmed by 0 bases and J by 7 bases, leaving 12 bases between them. The CDR3 loop is CASSYSGMGGTQYF. The CDR3 DNA reads as TGTGCCAGCAGTTACTCAGGGATGGGGGGGACCCAGTACTTC.

This clonotype was counted a few times. The chain has TRBV20-1 and TRBJ2-3; the D gene is possibly TRBD2 (6 bases). The CDR3 runs to 13 residues. Trimming shortened V by 5 bases and J by 5 bases, and 14 bases separated the two germline ends. In germline, CDR1 is DFQATT, CDR2 SNEGSKA (reference sequence). The CDR3 loop is CSARGTAKDTQYF. The CDR3 coding sequence is TGCAGTGCTCGCGGGACCGCAAAAGATACGCAGTATTTT.

The chain links TRBV3-1 to TRBJ2-3, with 7 bases fitting TRBD1. Trimming at V came to 6 bases and at J to 3 bases, leaving 6 bases not matched to a gene. The CDR3 sequence is 14 residues long. CDR1 and CDR2 from the germline V gene are LGHDT and YNNKEL (reference sequence). For the CDR3, the DNA is TGTGCCAGCAGTACGACAGGGTTGACAGATACGCAGTATTTT. The encoded protein is CASSTTGLTDTQYF.

This clonotype has more than one count but fewer than ten. The J gene is TRBJ1-3, the V gene TRBV12-3 or TRBV12-4; a possible D gene is TRBD1 (5 bases). V lost 6 bases and J lost 6, with 21 bases in between. This CDR3 is 16 amino acids long. DNA for the CDR3: TGTGCCAGCAGAGCCGGGACTCACGGAGGTGTAAACACCATATATTTT. This gives the protein CASRAGTHGGVNTIYF.

The chain couples TRBV6-1 to TRBJ2-3, with no clear D. Germline loops: CDR1 MNHNS, CDR2 SASEGT. V lost 6 bases, J lost 0 bases, and 7 bases lay in between. The CDR3 is 13 amino acids. The CDR3, as DNA: TGTGCCAGCAGAAGACCTAGCACAGATACGCAGTATTTT. It yields the protein CASRRPSTDTQYF.

V gene TRBV3-1 combines with J gene TRBJ2-2, with D perhaps TRBD2 (7 bases). Germline V gives CDR1 LGHDT, CDR2 YNNKEL (reference sequence). The ends were cut back, 3 bases at V and 5 bases at J, with 10 bases in the middle. The length of the CDR3 is 14 residues. The CDR3, as DNA: TGTGCCAGCAGCCACAGGGGAGGGACCGGGGAGCTGTTTTTT. Its protein is CASSHRGGTGELFF.

The rearrangement links TRBV28 to TRBJ2-7, with D perhaps TRBD2 (5 bases). The CDR3 runs 13 residues. Trimming left V 2 bases short and J 10 bases short, with 15 bases between. Germline V CDR1 and CDR2: MDHEN, SYDVKM. CDR3 protein: CASSLKLARQQYF. DNA for the CDR3: TGTGCCAGCAGTTTAAAGCTAGCCCGACAACAGTACTTC. The variable domain in full, completed from reference TRBV28 and TRBJ2-7, reads DVKVTQSSRYLVKRTGEKVFLECVQDMDHENMFWYRQDPGLGLRLIYFSYDVKMKEKGDIPEGYSVSREKKERFSLILESASTNQTSMYLCASSLKLARQQYFGPGTRLTVT.

This clonotype was counted at least ten times. The J gene is TRBJ1-1, the V gene TRBV5-1; D perhaps matches TRBD1 (5 bases). CDR1 and CDR2 from the germline V gene are SGHRS and YFSETQ. The V end lost 0 bases, the J end lost 7 bases, and 10 bases lay between the germline ends. This CDR3 is 13 amino acids long. The CDR3 region has the DNA TGCGCCAGCAGCTTGGCAGGGCGGAGTGAAGCTTTCTTT. Amino acids: CASSLAGRSEAFF.